The entry below describes one T cell receptor (beta chain). Its recognized antigen is unknown. No much larger clone is present one base from it, and per-base qualities are unavailable. This entry is derived from a study of T cell responses to AZD1222 COVID-19 vaccine (dated by TCRdb to the early 2020s). Describing the broader study: A total of over 230 trial participants underwent TCR sequencing, of whom 207 had received two doses of AZD1222 and around 25 had received two doses of the MenACWY control vaccine. Enrollment into the trials was organized by age into subgroups of 18-55, 56-69 and 70-plus years, and those subgroups contained roughly 160, 29 and 62 TCR-sequenced participants, respectively.

The sample's time point label, decoded: about 28 days (+/-7) after the second vaccine dose. Read against the paper, the sample's treatment or condition label means: meningococcal conjugate vaccine given as trial control. Vaccinee samples were obtained from the UK trials COV001 and COV002, which included a single-blind randomized controlled phase 2/3 trial of AZD1222 (ChAdOx1 nCoV-19) in healthy adults. For TCRbeta chain sequencing, PBMC samples from trial participants were taken at day 0 and at day 28 after the second dose. The CDR3 has 14 amino acids, counting the end cysteine and phenylalanine. CDR3 DNA is the only sequence kept; it has 42 bases, read in frame from the first base. From the germline V gene, CDR1 is MNHNS and CDR2 is SASEGT. V was cut back by 2 bases and J by 3 bases, leaving a gap of 10 bases between them. On the study overall, not on this receptor specifically: Because no samples from the day 14 peak response were available, repertoires could be characterized only after the peak T cell response. A significant rise in spike-specific TCR breadth and depth was observed after two AZD1222 doses relative to day 0 and relative to MenACWY recipients. Most participants were white British and females outnumbered males, and the authors suggested that clonal diversity may have been underestimated. Nearly half of unique spike-specific TCRs reportedly recognized epitopes outside regions mutated in the B.1.351 and B.1.1.7 variants. The vaccine-associated CD4 TCRs covered the entire spike protein, and the dominant responses fell in regions 160-218 and 743-854. In the small 56-69-year group, the increase in depth fell short of significance, most likely because of low power. Conclusions about previously exposed vaccinees are limited because only a handful of AZD1222 recipients were SARS-CoV-2 seropositive at baseline.

The CDR3 regions of human TCRbeta chains were analyzed by immunosequencing. On the study's bioinformatics: Repertoire TCRs were checked for matches against a reference library of SARS-CoV-2-specific TCRs that had been generated using the MIRA antigen-specificity platform. Breadth was defined as the fraction of unique TCRs that were SARS-CoV-2-associated, and depth was defined as the fraction of total T cells that were SARS-CoV-2-associated. Using the MIRA data, each spike-specific TCR was mapped to the spike region that the TCR reacts to and placed in a CD4 or CD8 class. Log10-transformed breadth and depth values were compared by one-way ANOVA with Sidak's multiple comparisons tests. TCRdb re-hosts the immuneACCESS table, in-frame sequences only. Its copies lack some clones; in the studies checked, an unresolved V gene accounts for under half of them, and the cause for the rest is not known. The DNA was the basis for D and trimming; V, J and clone size are from that table. The sample includes around 130,000 clones, with 80% to 95% observed a single time. The ten largest clones represent 4% to 5% of the sample.

In this chain, TRBV6-1 is recombined with TRBJ2-5; TRBD2 is a possible D gene, resting on 7 matching bases. Specimen: peripheral blood, collected 28 days after the second dose of the MenACWY control vaccine. The clonotype comes from an adult who received the MenACWY meningococcal vaccine as a control. The DNA sequence follows: TGTGCCAGCAGTGAAAGGGGGAGGGAAGAGACCCAGTACTTC. This gives the protein CASSERGREETQYF.